These 11 T cell receptor beta chains came from one sample sequenced in a study of siplizumab effects on memory and regulatory T cells. Sequenced by immunoSEQ multiplex PCR; TCRdb stores in-frame clones only, minus some. The sample lists about 100,000 clones, about 94% occurring once. Sequencing was performed on non-Treg CD4+ T cells sorted from blood. These receptors came from a human donor in good health.

V usage is TRBV27 and J usage is TRBJ2-5; 11 nucleotides line up with TRBD2. The CDR3 runs to 15 residues. The germline V gene encodes CDR1 MNHEY and CDR2 SMNVEV (reference sequence). After removal of 3 bases from V and 2 bases from J, the junction contained 2 bases not matched to a gene. In DNA form, the CDR3 reads TGTGCCAGCAGTTTTCTAGCGGGAGGACAAGAGACCCAGTACTTC. Its protein is CASSFLAGGQETQYF.

The rearrangement links TRBV2 to TRBJ1-1; 7 bases are shared with TRBD1. Per the germline V gene, CDR1 is SNHLY and CDR2 is FYNNEI. Trimming cost V 6 bases and J 0 bases; bases outside gene matches: 4. The CDR3 sequence is 14 residues long. CDR3 loop: CASRRRGLNTEAFF. The CDR3 DNA reads as TGTGCCAGCAGGAGGAGGGGGCTGAACACTGAAGCTTTCTTT.

Concerning this clone itself: The same CDR3 also results from other DNA sequences found in this sample. The chain is built from TRBV6-5 and TRBJ1-4, with 9 positions matching TRBD1. J gave up 3 bases and V 6 bases, and 2 bases lay outside the gene matches. This CDR3 contains 14 residues. Germline V gene lookup returns CDR1 MNHEY and CDR2 SVGAGI. DNA for the CDR3: TGTGCCAGCAGCAGGGACAGGGCTAATGAAAAACTGTTTTTT. Its protein is CASSRDRANEKLFF.

The chain employs TRBV15 and TRBJ1-4; D is unclear. The length of the CDR3 is 14 residues. The germline V gene has CDR1 LNHNV and CDR2 YYDKDF (reference sequence). Trimming removed 4 bases from V and 4 bases from J, with 10 bases in between. The chain's CDR3 is CATSTNGLNEKLFF. CDR3 DNA sequence: TGTGCCACCAGCACAAACGGTCTTAATGAAAAACTGTTTTTT.

This clone was recorded only once. The chain recombines TRBV19 with TRBJ1-4; D is unclear. In germline, CDR1 is LNHDA, CDR2 SQIVND (reference sequence). Trimming took off 3 bases at V and 0 bases at J, with 11 bases between the two ends. The CDR3 spans 16 residues. The CDR3 DNA reads TGTGCCAGTAGTATCTCCACATCAGCAACTAATGAAAAACTGTTTTTT. This codes for CASSISTSATNEKLFF. Full variable domain (rest looked up from reference TRBV19 and TRBJ1-4): DGGITQSPKYLFRKEGQNVTLSCEQNLNHDAMYWYRQDPGQGLRLIYYSQIVNDFQKGDIAEGYSVSREKKESFPLTVTSAQKNPTAFYLCASSISTSATNEKLFFGSGTQLSVL.

The chain combines TRBV10-3 with TRBJ2-7; D not certain. V dropped 6 bases and J dropped 2 bases, with 14 bases sitting between them. The CDR3 length is 14 residues. Germline assignment: CDR1 ENHRY and CDR2 SYGVKD. The CDR3 region is CAIRSRSSAYEQYF. CDR3 DNA: TGTGCCATCAGGTCCCGGTCCAGCGCCTACGAGCAGTACTTC.

This clone was counted once. The chain links TRBV10-3 to TRBJ1-2, with TRBD1 matching over 8 bases. Germline V gene data show CDR1 as ENHRY and CDR2 as SYGVKD. The V and J ends lost 2 bases and 7 bases, in that order; junction bases with no gene match: 12. CDR3 length: 16 amino acids. CDR3 DNA sequence: TGTGCCATCAGTGAGGCGGCAGGGGGCGCGTCCCCTGGCTACACCTTC. Protein sequence: CAISEAAGGASPGYTF.

This chain connects TRBV2 to TRBJ2-4, with a possible D match to TRBD2 (5 bases). Per germline, CDR1 SNHLY and CDR2 FYNNEI. The CDR3 spans 15 residues. Trimming cost V 6 bases and J 0 bases, with 12 bases left between them. The CDR3 DNA reads TGTGCCAGCAGGAGCGGAGACCTAGCCAAAAACATTCAGTACTTC. It is translated as CASRSGDLAKNIQYF. The full variable domain, rest sourced from reference TRBV2 and TRBJ2-4, is EPEVTQTPSHQVTQMGQEVILRCVPISNHLYFYWYRQILGQKVEFLVSFYNNEISEKSEIFDDQFSVERPDGSNFTLKIRSTKLEDSAMYFCASRSGDLAKNIQYFGAGTRLSVL.

The chain links TRBV5-1 to TRBJ2-5; 8 nucleotides align to TRBD1. Germline CDR1 and CDR2: SGHRS and YFSETQ. Germline trimming cut 1 base from V and 5 bases from J; bases unmatched to any gene: 7. This CDR3 is 15 amino acids long. The CDR3 sequence is CASSLRQGAPETQYF. The CDR3 coding sequence is TGCGCCAGCAGCTTGAGGCAGGGGGCGCCGGAGACCCAGTACTTC. Filled out from reference TRBV5-1 and TRBJ2-5, the complete variable domain reads KAGVTQTPRYLIKTRGQQVTLSCSPISGHRSVSWYQQTPGQGLQFLFEYFSETQRNKGNFPGRFSGRQFSNSRSEMNVSTLELGDSALYLCASSLRQGAPETQYFGPGTRLLVL.

V is TRBV2 and J is TRBJ1-3; D unclear. Trimming removed 2 bases at V and 2 bases at J, with 7 bases between. The CDR3 covers 14 residues. Per germline, CDR1 SNHLY and CDR2 FYNNEI. CDR3 in DNA: TGTGCCAGCAGTGAACCAAGGGCTGGAAACACCATATATTTT. It translates to CASSEPRAGNTIYF.

The rearrangement uses TRBV11-3 and TRBJ2-3; no clear D gene. CDR1 and CDR2 (germline): SGHNT, YENEEA. With 1 base removed from V and 4 bases from J, the gap between germline ends came to 15 bases. The length of the CDR3 is 16 residues. CDR3 sequence reads: CASSLGAGQRADTQYF. The CDR3 region has the DNA TGTGCCAGCAGCTTAGGGGCAGGCCAACGCGCAGATACGCAGTATTTT.